This T cell receptor beta chain was sequenced in a study of blood T cell repertoires in COVID-19. This clone was observed once. The CDR3 extends over 15 amino acids. The germline V gene encodes CDR1 GTSNPN and CDR2 SVGIG (reference sequence). The trim removed 2 bases at V and 7 bases at J, leaving 7 bases unmatched. Generated by immunoSEQ multiplex PCR, the TCRdb table keeps only in-frame clones and is missing some. The table shows hundreds of thousands of clones, with about 90% occurring only once. The chain links TRBV30 to TRBJ2-3, with 12 bases fitting TRBD1. What was sequenced was peripheral blood. The receptor was derived from a woman between 45 and 65 years old with acute or convalescent COVID-19. CDR3 amino acids: CAWSPRDRGRNTQYF. CDR3 coding DNA: TGTGCCTGGAGTCCCCGGGACAGGGGGCGAAATACGCAGTATTTT.